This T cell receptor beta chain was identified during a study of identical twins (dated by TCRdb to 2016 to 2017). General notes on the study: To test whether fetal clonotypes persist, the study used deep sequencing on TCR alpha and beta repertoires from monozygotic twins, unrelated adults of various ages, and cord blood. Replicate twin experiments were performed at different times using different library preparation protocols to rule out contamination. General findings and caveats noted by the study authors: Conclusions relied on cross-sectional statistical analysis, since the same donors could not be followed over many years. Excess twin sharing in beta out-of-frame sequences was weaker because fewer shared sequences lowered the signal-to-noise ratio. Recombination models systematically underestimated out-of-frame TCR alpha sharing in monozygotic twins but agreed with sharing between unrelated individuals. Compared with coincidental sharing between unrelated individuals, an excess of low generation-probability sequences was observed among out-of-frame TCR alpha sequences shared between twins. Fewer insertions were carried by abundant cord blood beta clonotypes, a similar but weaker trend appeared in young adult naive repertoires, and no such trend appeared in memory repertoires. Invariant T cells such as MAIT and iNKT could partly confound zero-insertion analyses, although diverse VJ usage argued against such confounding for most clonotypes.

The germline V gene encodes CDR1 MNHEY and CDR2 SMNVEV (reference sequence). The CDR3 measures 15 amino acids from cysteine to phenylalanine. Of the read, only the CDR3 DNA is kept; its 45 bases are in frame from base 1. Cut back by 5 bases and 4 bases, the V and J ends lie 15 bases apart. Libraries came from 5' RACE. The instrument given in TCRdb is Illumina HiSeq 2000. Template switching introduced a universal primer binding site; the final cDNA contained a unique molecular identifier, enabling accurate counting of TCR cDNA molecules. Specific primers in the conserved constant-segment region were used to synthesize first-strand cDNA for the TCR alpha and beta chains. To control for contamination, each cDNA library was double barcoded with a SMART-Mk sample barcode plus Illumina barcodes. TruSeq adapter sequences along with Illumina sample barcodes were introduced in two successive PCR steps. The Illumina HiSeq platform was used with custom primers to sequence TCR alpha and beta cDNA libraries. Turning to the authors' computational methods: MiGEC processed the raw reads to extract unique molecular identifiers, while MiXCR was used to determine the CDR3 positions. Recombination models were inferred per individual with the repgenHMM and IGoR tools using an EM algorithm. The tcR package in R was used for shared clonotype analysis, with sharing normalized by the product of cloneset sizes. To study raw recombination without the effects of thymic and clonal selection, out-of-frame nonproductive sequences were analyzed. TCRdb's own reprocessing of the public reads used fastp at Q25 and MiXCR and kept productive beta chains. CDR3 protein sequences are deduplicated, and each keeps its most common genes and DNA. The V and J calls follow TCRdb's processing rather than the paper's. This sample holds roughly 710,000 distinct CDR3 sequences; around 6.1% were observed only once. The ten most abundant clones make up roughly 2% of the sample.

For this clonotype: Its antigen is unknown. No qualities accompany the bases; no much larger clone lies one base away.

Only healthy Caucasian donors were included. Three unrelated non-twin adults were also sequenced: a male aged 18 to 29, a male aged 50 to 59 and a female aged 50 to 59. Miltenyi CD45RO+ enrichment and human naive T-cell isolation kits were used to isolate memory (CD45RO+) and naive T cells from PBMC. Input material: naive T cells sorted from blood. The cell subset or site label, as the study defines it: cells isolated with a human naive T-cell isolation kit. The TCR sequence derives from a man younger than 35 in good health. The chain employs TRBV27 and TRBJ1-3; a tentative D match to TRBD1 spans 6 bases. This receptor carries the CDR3 CASSTTGHPGNTIYF. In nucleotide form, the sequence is TGTGCCAGCAGTACGACGGGACACCCAGGAAACACCATATATTTT.